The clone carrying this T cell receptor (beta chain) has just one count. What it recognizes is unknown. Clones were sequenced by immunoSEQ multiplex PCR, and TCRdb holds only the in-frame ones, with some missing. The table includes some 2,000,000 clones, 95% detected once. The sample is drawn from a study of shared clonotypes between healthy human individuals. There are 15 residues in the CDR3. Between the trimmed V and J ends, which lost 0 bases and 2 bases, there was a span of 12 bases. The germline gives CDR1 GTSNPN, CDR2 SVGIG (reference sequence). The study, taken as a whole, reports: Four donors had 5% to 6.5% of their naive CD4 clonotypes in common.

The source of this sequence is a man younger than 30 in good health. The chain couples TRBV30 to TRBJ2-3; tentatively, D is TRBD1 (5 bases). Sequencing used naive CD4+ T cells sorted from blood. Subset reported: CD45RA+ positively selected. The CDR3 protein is CAWSVLRVNTDTQYF. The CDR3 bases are TGTGCCTGGAGTGTACTCAGGGTAAACACAGATACGCAGTATTTT.